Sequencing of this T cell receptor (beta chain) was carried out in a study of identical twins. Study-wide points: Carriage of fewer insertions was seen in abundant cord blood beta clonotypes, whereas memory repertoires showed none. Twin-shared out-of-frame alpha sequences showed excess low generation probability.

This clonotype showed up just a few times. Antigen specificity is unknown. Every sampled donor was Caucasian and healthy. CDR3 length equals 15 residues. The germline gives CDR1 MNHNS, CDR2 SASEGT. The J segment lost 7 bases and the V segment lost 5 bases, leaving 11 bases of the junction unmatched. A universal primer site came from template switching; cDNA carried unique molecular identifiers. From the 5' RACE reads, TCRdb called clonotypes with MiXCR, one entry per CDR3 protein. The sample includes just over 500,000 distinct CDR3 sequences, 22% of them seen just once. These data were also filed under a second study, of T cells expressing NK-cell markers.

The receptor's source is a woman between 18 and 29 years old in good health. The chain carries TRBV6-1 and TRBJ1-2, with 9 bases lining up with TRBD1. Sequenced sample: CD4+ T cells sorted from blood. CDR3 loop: CASSQRDREVGGYTF. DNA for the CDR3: TGTGCCAGCAGTCAAAGGGACAGGGAGGTGGGTGGCTACACCTTC.